Given below is one T cell receptor (beta chain) in context. Germline V gene data show CDR1 as LGHDT and CDR2 as YNNKEL (reference sequence). Trimming removed 4 bases from V and 9 bases from J; junction bases left unmatched: 1. CDR3 length equals 13 residues. The entry originates in a study of control samples from healthy donors and cancer patients. TCRdb's table, derived via immunoSEQ multiplex PCR, lists solely in-frame clones and lacks some. The data hold 130,000 to 150,000 clones, with 93% observed a single time. V is TRBV3-1 (or the pseudogene TRBV3-2) and J is TRBJ2-4, with 12 positions matching TRBD2. Source material: blood. This sequence originates from a man in his late teens or twenties in good health. DNA for the CDR3: TGTGCCAGCAGCCCGGGACTAGCGGGCATTCAGTACTTC. It codes for CASSPGLAGIQYF.